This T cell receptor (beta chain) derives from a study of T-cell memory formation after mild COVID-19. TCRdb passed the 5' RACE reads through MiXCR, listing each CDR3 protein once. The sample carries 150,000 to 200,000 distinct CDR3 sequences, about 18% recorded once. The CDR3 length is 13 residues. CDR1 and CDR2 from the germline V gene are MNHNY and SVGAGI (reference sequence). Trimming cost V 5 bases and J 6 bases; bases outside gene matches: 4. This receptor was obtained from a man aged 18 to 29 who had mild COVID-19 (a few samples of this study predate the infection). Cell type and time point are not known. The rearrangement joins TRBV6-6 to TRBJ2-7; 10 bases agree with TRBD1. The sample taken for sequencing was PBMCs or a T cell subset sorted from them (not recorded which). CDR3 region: CASSPGTGAEQYV. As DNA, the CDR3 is TGTGCCAGCAGTCCGGGGACAGGGGCCGAGCAGTACGTC.